The 22 T cell receptor beta chains below all came from one sample that was sequenced in a study of T-cell reconstitution after alpha-beta-depleted transplantation in children. Unique molecular identifiers were used to barcode this TCRbeta library. TCRdb re-called the PCR reads through MiXCR, storing one row per CDR3 protein. The repertoire consists of hundreds of thousands of distinct CDR3 sequences, with around 17% occurring once and the leading ten covering about 3.1%. The sample was PBMCs from the stem cell graft donor, taken from the stem cell graft. The receptors stem from a human donor who donated a stem cell graft to a child with acute lymphoblastic leukemia.

J is TRBJ2-7 and V is TRBV6-2 or TRBV6-3; 9 positions agree with TRBD1. Trimming removed 6 bases from V and 5 bases from J; junction bases left unmatched: 11. The CDR3 consists of 15 residues. Germline lookup yields CDR1 MNHEY and CDR2 SVGEGT. CDR3 sequence reads: CASSHYGTGSHEQYF. For the CDR3, the DNA is TGTGCCAGCAGCCATTACGGGACAGGGTCCCACGAGCAGTACTTC.

This chain uses TRBV29-1 with TRBJ2-1, with 8 positions matching TRBD1. The J segment lost 12 bases and the V segment lost 8 bases, leaving 21 bases of the junction unmatched. The CDR3 spans 15 residues. Germline lookup yields CDR1 SQVTM and CDR2 ANQGSEA. CDR3 protein: CSTTGTGNLVGVQFF. CDR3 nucleotide sequence: TGCAGCACAACCGGGACAGGAAATTTAGTCGGTGTGCAGTTCTTC.

This clonotype occurred a few times. The chain links TRBV19 to TRBJ2-1; D is possibly TRBD1 or TRBD2 (6 bases each). V was shortened by 7 bases and J by 4 bases, with 14 bases between the two germline ends. This CDR3 contains 14 residues. CDR1 and CDR2 from the germline V gene are LNHDA and SQIVND (reference sequence). The CDR3 here is CASMEGGWYNEQFF. In DNA form, the CDR3 reads TGTGCCAGTATGGAGGGGGGATGGTACAATGAGCAGTTCTTC. Using reference TRBV19 and TRBJ2-1 for the parts outside the CDR3, the full variable domain is DGGITQSPKYLFRKEGQNVTLSCEQNLNHDAMYWYRQDPGQGLRLIYYSQIVNDFQKGDIAEGYSVSREKKESFPLTVTSAQKNPTAFYLCASMEGGWYNEQFFGPGTRLTVL.

The J gene is TRBJ2-7, the V gene TRBV12-3 or TRBV12-4; the D gene is possibly TRBD2 (5 bases). The CDR3 spans 14 residues. Trimming took 4 bases from V and 7 from J, leaving 17 bases between them. The CDR3 DNA follows: TGTGCCAGCAGTTCACCCCCAATAGAGGGAGAGCAGTACTTC. This encodes CASSSPPIEGEQYF.

The J gene is TRBJ2-3, the V gene TRBV15, with TRBD1 matching over 8 bases. Germline trimming cut 5 bases from V and 4 bases from J; bases unmatched to any gene: 5. The germline gives CDR1 LNHNV, CDR2 YYDKDF (reference sequence). The CDR3 loop spans 14 amino acids. Here the CDR3 reads CATSRDRGPDTQYF. The CDR3 DNA reads as TGTGCCACCAGCCGCGACAGGGGCCCAGATACGCAGTATTTT.

This clonotype was counted only a few times. This chain joins TRBV6-2 or TRBV6-3 and TRBJ2-3; D not certain. CDR1 and CDR2 from the germline V gene are MNHEY and SVGEGT. The CDR3 extends over 13 amino acids. V lost 0 bases to trimming and J lost 2 bases, with 3 bases between them. CDR3 loop: CASSYSATDTQYF. CDR3 nucleotide sequence: TGTGCCAGCAGTTACTCGGCCACAGATACGCAGTATTTT.

This clonotype was counted a few times. The chain recombines TRBV5-6 with TRBJ2-2; D call uncertain. Germline CDR1 SGHDT, CDR2 YYEEEE. The CDR3 runs to 16 residues. The V end was cut by 1 base, the J end by 1 base, with 11 bases between. Here the CDR3 DNA reads TGTGCCAGCAGCTTGTTGGTAGCCGAGAACACCGGGGAGCTGTTTTTT. It specifies CASSLLVAENTGELFF.

This clonotype was observed a few times. The rearrangement links TRBV10-2 to TRBJ1-1; 7 bases fit TRBD1. V shed 10 bases, J shed 4 bases, and the junction held 12 bases outside the gene matches. Germline values: CDR1 WSHSY, CDR2 SAAADI. The CDR3 has 14 residues. The CDR3 spells CATREGAWGTEAFF. The CDR3 DNA follows: TGCGCCACCCGGGAGGGGGCCTGGGGCACTGAAGCTTTCTTT.

This chain connects TRBV3-1 to TRBJ1-1; maybe TRBD1 (6 bases). This CDR3 contains 14 residues. The germline V and J ends were trimmed by 4 bases and 6 bases, with 15 bases remaining between them. Germline CDR1 is LGHDT and CDR2 is YNNKEL (reference sequence). Here the CDR3 reads CASSPTGLGAEAFF. CDR3 nucleotides: TGTGCCAGCAGCCCTACAGGGCTTGGGGCTGAAGCTTTCTTT.

This chain uses TRBV15 with TRBJ2-7, with TRBD1 as a possible D gene (6 bases). CDR3 size: 13 residues. V gave up 3 bases and J gave up 6 bases, with 12 bases separating them. Looked up from germline, CDR1 is LNHNV and CDR2 is YYDKDF (reference sequence). The CDR3: CATSSLTGSEQYF. In DNA form, the CDR3 reads TGTGCCACCAGCAGCTTAACAGGGTCCGAGCAGTACTTC.

In this sample, this clonotype turned up a few times. V usage is TRBV20-1 and J usage is TRBJ1-1; D ambiguous. Germline V CDR1 and CDR2: DFQATT, SNEGSKA (reference sequence). Trimming cost V 7 bases and J 0 bases, with 12 bases left between them. This CDR3 has 13 amino acids. CDR3 loop: CSGPASMNTEAFF. The CDR3, as DNA: TGCAGTGGCCCAGCGTCGATGAACACTGAAGCTTTCTTT.

This clonotype turned up a few times. This chain uses TRBV5-5 with TRBJ2-7; D is unclear. The V gene lost 0 bases and the J gene lost 2 bases, with 12 bases spanning the gap. Germline values: CDR1 SGHKS, CDR2 YYEKEE (reference sequence). This CDR3 contains 15 residues. Written as DNA, the CDR3 is TGTGCCAGCAGCTTGGAACGGGCCCTAACCTACGAGCAGTACTTC. It translates to CASSLERALTYEQYF.

This clonotype has more than one count but fewer than ten. The V call is TRBV12-3 or TRBV12-4, the J call TRBJ1-3, with D possibly TRBD1 on 5 matching bases. V lost 6 bases and J lost 1, with 10 bases in between. The CDR3 contains 14 residues. As DNA, the CDR3 is TGTGCCAGCAGCAGACGACAGTCTGGAAACACCATATATTTT. This codes for CASSRRQSGNTIYF.

In this sample, this clonotype turned up a few times. This rearrangement joins TRBV6-1 to TRBJ2-7; D is uncertain. This CDR3 is 15 amino acids long. Trimming removed 5 bases from V and 4 bases from J, with 18 bases in between. Germline CDR1 MNHNS, CDR2 SASEGT. CDR3 in amino acids: CASSPFHKGGYEQYF. The CDR3 bases are TGTGCCAGCAGTCCCTTTCATAAGGGCGGATACGAGCAGTACTTC.

V usage is TRBV10-3 and J usage is TRBJ2-1; tentatively, D is TRBD1 or TRBD2 (6 bases each). The CDR3 spans 14 residues. V lost 10 bases to trimming and J lost 4 bases, with 17 bases between them. CDR1 is ENHRY and CDR2 is SYGVKD in the germline V gene. Written as DNA, the CDR3 is TGTGCCACGGGGGCACCCGAAACTTACAATGAGCAGTTCTTC. Protein: CATGAPETYNEQFF.

This clonotype was picked up a small number of times. This chain's CDR3 is CASSSLLGSSYEQYF. The DNA for the CDR3 is TGTGCCAGCAGTTCCCTGTTAGGAAGCTCCTACGAGCAGTACTTC. The chain joins TRBV6-5 to TRBJ2-7; D not certain. CDR1 MNHEY and CDR2 SVGAGI come from the germline V gene. The V gene lost 4 bases and the J gene lost 0 bases, with 13 bases spanning the gap. This CDR3 spans 15 amino acids.

This clonotype has just a few counts. The chain has TRBV7-9 and TRBJ2-1; D is possibly TRBD2 (5 bases). Trimming shortened V by 4 bases and J by 2 bases, and 24 bases separated the two germline ends. The germline gives CDR1 SEHNR, CDR2 FQNEAQ (reference sequence). CDR3 size: 19 residues. The CDR3 DNA reads TGTGCCAGCAGCTACGCGACGTCATTCGGCGGGCTTGCCTACAATGAGCAGTTCTTC. Protein product: CASSYATSFGGLAYNEQFF.

This clonotype came up a few times. The rearrangement joins TRBV27 to TRBJ2-3; 8 bases fit TRBD1. The V gene's germline CDR1 is MNHEY and CDR2 SMNVEV (reference sequence). The J segment lost 1 base and the V segment lost 7 bases, leaving 7 bases of the junction unmatched. The length of the CDR3 is 15 residues. The CDR3 sequence is CASTPLGQGTDTQYF. The DNA of the CDR3 is TGTGCCAGCACCCCTTTGGGACAGGGCACAGATACGCAGTATTTT.

Only a few counts were recorded for this clonotype. This chain connects TRBV18 to TRBJ1-5; D is undetermined. This CDR3 has 13 amino acids. Germline V gives CDR1 KGHSH, CDR2 LQKENI. V was clipped by 4 bases and J by 7 bases, with 11 bases between them. The CDR3 nucleotides read TGTGCCAGCTCACATTGGCAGGACCAGCCCCAGCATTTT. Protein product: CASSHWQDQPQHF.

J is TRBJ2-7 and V is TRBV4-1; the match to TRBD2 covers 12 bases. This CDR3 is built from 17 residues. Looked up from germline, CDR1 is MGHRA and CDR2 is YSYEKL. The junction had 7 bases not matched to a gene; V was cut back by 4 bases and J by 0 bases. As DNA, the CDR3 is TGCGCCAGCAGCCCGGGACTAGCGGGTGCCCGCTCCTACGAGCAGTACTTC. As protein: CASSPGLAGARSYEQYF.

The chain is built from TRBV20-1 and TRBJ2-5; D is unclear. V was shortened by 2 bases and J by 1 base, with 14 bases between the two germline ends. The CDR3 is 15 residues long. CDR1 and CDR2 from the germline V gene are DFQATT and SNEGSKA (reference sequence). CDR3 region: CSARRIETSQETQYF. In DNA, the CDR3 is TGCAGTGCTAGAAGGATCGAGACTTCCCAAGAGACCCAGTACTTC.

Only a few counts were recorded for this clonotype. J is TRBJ2-7 and V is TRBV5-1; TRBD1 matches at 7 bases. J was trimmed by 3 bases and V by 5 bases; bases with no gene match: 5. CDR1 and CDR2 from the germline V gene are SGHRS and YFSETQ. The CDR3 runs 13 residues. CDR3 in DNA: TGCGCCAGCAGGAGGGACAGATACTACGAGCAGTACTTC. This encodes CASRRDRYYEQYF.